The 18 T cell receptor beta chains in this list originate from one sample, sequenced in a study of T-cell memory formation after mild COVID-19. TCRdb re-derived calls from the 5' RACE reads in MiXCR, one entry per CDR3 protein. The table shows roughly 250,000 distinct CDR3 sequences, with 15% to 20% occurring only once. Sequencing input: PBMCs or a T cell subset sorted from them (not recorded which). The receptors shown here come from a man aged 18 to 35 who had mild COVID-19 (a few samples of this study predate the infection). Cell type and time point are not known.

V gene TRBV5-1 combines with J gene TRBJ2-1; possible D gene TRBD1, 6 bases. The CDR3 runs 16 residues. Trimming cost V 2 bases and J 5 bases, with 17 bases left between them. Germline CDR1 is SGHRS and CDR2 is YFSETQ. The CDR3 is CASSLFTGRRDNEQFF. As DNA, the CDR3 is TGCGCCAGCAGCTTATTCACAGGGCGAAGGGACAATGAGCAGTTCTTC.

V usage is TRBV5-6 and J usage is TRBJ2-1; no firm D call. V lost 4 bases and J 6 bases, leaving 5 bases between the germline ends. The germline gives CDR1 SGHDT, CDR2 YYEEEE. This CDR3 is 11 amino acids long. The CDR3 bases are TGTGCCAGCAGCCGCTTCAATGAGCAGTTCTTC. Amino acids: CASSRFNEQFF.

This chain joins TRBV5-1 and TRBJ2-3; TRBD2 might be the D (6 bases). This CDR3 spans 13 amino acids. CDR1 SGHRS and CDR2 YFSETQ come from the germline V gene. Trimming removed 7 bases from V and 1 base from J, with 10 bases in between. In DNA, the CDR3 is TGCGCCAGCGGGACTCTTGGCACAGATACGCAGTATTTT. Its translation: CASGTLGTDTQYF.

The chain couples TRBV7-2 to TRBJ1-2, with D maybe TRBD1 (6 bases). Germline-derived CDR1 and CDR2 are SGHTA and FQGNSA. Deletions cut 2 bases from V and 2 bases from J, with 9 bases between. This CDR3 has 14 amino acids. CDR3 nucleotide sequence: TGTGCCAGCAGCTTAAGGGACAAAAACTATGGCTACACCTTC. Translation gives CASSLRDKNYGYTF.

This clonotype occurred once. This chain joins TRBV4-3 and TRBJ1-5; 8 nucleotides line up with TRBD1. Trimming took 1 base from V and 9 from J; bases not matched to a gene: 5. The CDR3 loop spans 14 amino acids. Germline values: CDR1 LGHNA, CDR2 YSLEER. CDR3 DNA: TGCGCCAGCAGCCAAGTACAGGGGGGAACGCCCCAGCATTTT. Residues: CASSQVQGGTPQHF.

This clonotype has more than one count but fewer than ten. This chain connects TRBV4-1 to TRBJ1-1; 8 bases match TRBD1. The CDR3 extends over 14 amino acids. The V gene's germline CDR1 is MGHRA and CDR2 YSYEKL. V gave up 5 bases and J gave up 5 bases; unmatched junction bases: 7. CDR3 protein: CASSSRQGKTEAFF. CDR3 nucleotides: TGCGCCAGCAGCTCACGACAGGGGAAGACTGAAGCTTTCTTT.

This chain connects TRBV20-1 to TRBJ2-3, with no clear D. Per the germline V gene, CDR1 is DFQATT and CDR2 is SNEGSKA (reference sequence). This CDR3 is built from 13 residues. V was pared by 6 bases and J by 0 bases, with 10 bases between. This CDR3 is CSASQRSTDTQYF. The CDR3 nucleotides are TGCAGTGCCTCGCAGCGAAGCACAGATACGCAGTATTTT.

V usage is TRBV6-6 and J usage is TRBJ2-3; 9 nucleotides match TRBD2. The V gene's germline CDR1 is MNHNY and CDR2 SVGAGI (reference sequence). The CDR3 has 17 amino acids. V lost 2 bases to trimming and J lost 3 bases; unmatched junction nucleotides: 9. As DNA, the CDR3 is TGTGCCAGCAGTTACCCCGCGGGGGGGATAACTACAGATACGCAGTATTTT. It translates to CASSYPAGGITTDTQYF.

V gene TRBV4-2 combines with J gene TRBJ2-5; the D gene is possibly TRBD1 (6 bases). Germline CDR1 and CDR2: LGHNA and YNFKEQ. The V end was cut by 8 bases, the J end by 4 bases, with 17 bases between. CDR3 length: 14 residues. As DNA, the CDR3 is TGTGCCAGCGCAAGGGGGTTGGGATCAGAGACCCAGTACTTC. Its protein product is CASARGLGSETQYF.

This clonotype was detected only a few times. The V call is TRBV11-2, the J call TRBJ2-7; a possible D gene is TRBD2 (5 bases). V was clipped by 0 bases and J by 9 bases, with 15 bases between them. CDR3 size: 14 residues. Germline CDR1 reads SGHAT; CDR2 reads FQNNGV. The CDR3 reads CASSLDRRTMGQYV. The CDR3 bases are TGTGCCAGCAGCTTAGATAGGAGGACGATGGGGCAGTACGTC.

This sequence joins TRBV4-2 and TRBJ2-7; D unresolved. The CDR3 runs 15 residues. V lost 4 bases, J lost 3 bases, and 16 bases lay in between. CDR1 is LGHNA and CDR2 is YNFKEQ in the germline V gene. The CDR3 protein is CASSRLTTRGYEQYF. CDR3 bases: TGTGCCAGCAGCCGACTGACAACCCGAGGCTACGAGCAGTACTTC.

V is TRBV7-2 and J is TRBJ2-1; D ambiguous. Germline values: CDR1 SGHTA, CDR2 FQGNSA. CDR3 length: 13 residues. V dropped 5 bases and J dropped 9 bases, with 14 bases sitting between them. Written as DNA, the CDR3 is TGTGCCAGCAGCCTTCAACTGCAGCCTGAGCAGTTCTTC. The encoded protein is CASSLQLQPEQFF.

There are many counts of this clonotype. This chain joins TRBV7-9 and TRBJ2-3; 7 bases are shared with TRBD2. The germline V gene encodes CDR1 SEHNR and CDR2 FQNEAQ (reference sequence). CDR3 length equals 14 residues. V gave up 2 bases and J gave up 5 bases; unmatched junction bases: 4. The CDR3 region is CASSLTGGLDTQYF. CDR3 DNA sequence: TGTGCCAGCAGCTTAACGGGGGGTCTAGATACGCAGTATTTT.

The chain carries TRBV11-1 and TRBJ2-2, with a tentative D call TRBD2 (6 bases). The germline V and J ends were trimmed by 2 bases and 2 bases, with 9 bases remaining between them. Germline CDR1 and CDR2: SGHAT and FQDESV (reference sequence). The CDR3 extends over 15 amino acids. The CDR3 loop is CASSLRRGNTGELFF. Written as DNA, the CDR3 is TGTGCCAGCAGCTTACGGCGGGGAAACACCGGGGAGCTGTTTTTT.

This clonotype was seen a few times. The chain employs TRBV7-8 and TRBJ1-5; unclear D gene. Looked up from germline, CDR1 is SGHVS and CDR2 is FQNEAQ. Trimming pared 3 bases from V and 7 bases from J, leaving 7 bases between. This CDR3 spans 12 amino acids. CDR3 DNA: TGTGCCAGCAGCTTTGACACGCAGCCCCAGCATTTT. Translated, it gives CASSFDTQPQHF.

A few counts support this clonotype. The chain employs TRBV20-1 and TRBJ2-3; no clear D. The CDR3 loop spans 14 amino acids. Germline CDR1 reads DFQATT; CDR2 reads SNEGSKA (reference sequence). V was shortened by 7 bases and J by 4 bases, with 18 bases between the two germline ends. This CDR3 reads CSGWSGRRPDTQYF. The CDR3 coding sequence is TGCAGTGGATGGTCTGGCAGGCGCCCAGATACGCAGTATTTT.

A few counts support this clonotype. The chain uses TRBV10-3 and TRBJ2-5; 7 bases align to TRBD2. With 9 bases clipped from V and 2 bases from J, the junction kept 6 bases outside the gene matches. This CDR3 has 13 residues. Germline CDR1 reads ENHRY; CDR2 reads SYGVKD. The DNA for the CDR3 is TGTGCCATGGGGAGGGGCTGGCAAGAGACCCAGTACTTC. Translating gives CAMGRGWQETQYF.

The DNA for the CDR3 is TGTGCCAGCAGCTTACCGAGCTACAATGAGCAGTTCTTC. Encoded protein: CASSLPSYNEQFF. The chain carries TRBV7-2 and TRBJ2-1; D remains ambiguous. This CDR3 has 13 amino acids. CDR1 is SGHTA, CDR2 FQGNSA, per germline. The V end was cut by 2 bases, the J end by 3 bases, with 5 bases between.